Listed here are 22 T cell receptor beta chains from one sample, sequenced in a study of shared clonotypes between healthy human individuals (dated by TCRdb to between 2020 and 2021). Receptor libraries were prepared by the immunoSEQ multiplex PCR assay. Not all clones reach the TCRdb copy of this immuneACCESS table, which keeps in-frame sequences only. Checked studies attribute under half of the gap to unresolved V genes and leave the rest unexplained. Within this sample are some 1.5 million clones, with more than 95% of them counted one time only. 0.95% to 1.5% of the sample is held by the ten biggest clonotypes. Material for sequencing was naive CD4+ T cells sorted from blood. What the cell subset or site label conveys for this sample: CD45RA+ positively selected. The receptors stem from a man in his thirties or forties in good health.

This chain uses TRBV5-8 with TRBJ2-4; TRBD2 might be the D (6 bases). The CDR3 consists of 15 residues. The V end lost 4 bases, the J end lost 5 bases, and 16 bases lay between the germline ends. CDR1 is SGHTS, CDR2 YDEGEE, per germline. The CDR3 nucleotides are TGTGCCAGCAGCCCACTTCGGAGGGGTGAAAACATTCAGTACTTC. Translated, it gives CASSPLRRGENIQYF.

The chain uses TRBV28 and TRBJ1-1; D uncertain. Germline V gives CDR1 MDHEN, CDR2 SYDVKM. With 1 base removed from V and 5 bases from J, the gap between germline ends came to 8 bases. The CDR3 loop spans 13 amino acids. CDR3 in amino acids: CASSLSRFTEAFF. The CDR3 bases are TGTGCCAGCAGTTTATCGCGATTTACTGAAGCTTTCTTT.

The J gene is TRBJ2-1, the V gene TRBV9; the D gene is possibly TRBD2 (5 bases). The CDR3 sequence is 14 residues long. Trimming took off 0 bases at V and 6 bases at J, with 10 bases between the two ends. Per germline, CDR1 SGDLS and CDR2 YYNGEE. This chain's CDR3 is CASSVDPRGNEQFF. DNA for the CDR3: TGTGCCAGCAGCGTAGACCCCCGGGGCAATGAGCAGTTCTTC.

The chain carries TRBV18 and TRBJ2-3, with a tentative D call TRBD1 (6 bases). The V and J ends lost 3 bases and 0 bases respectively, with 13 bases between them. The CDR3 sequence is 16 residues long. The germline gives CDR1 KGHSH, CDR2 LQKENI. CDR3 sequence: CASSPTGQTSTDTQYF. For the CDR3, the DNA is TGTGCCAGCTCACCGACAGGACAAACTAGCACAGATACGCAGTATTTT. The full variable domain, rest sourced from reference TRBV18 and TRBJ2-3, is NAGVMQNPRHLVRRRGQEARLRCSPMKGHSHVYWYRQLPEEGLKFMVYLQKENIIDESGMPKERFSAEFPKEGPSILRIQQVVRGDSAAYFCASSPTGQTSTDTQYFGPGTRLTVL.

The chain uses TRBV5-1 and TRBJ2-2; D is perhaps TRBD1 (6 bases). The CDR3 is 13 amino acids. Germline CDR1 reads SGHRS; CDR2 reads YFSETQ. V lost 4 bases and J 5 bases, leaving 9 bases between the germline ends. CDR3 protein: CASSVTGTGELFF. The CDR3 bases are TGCGCCAGCAGCGTAACAGGGACCGGGGAGCTGTTTTTT.

The gene calls are TRBV11-2 and TRBJ2-7, with 11 nucleotides matching TRBD2. Per the germline V gene, CDR1 is SGHAT and CDR2 is FQNNGV. The V and J ends lost 5 bases and 3 bases, in that order; junction bases with no gene match: 3. CDR3 length: 14 residues. CDR3 amino acids: CASSPGTSGYEQYF. The CDR3 bases are TGTGCCAGCAGCCCCGGGACTAGCGGCTACGAGCAGTACTTC.

This chain uses TRBV28 with TRBJ2-7; 10 bases line up with TRBD2. In germline, CDR1 is MDHEN, CDR2 SYDVKM. After removal of 8 bases from V and 4 bases from J, the junction contained 8 bases not matched to a gene. The CDR3 loop spans 14 amino acids. The CDR3 coding sequence is TGTGCCAGCCTATCTAGCGGGAGCCGATACGAGCAGTACTTC. Translated: CASLSSGSRYEQYF.

The chain links TRBV6-7 to TRBJ1-3; no clear D gene. TRBV6-7 is filed as an ORF, its function uncertain. With 8 bases removed from V and 0 bases from J, the gap between germline ends came to 20 bases. This CDR3 has 17 residues. CDR3 loop: CASRPMPCLSSGNTIYF. The CDR3 region has the DNA TGTGCCAGCCGACCCATGCCTTGTCTGAGCTCTGGAAACACCATATATTTT.

The genes are TRBV6-1 and TRBJ2-1, with a tentative D call TRBD1 (5 bases). The CDR3 sequence is 10 residues long. V lost 6 bases and J 9 bases, leaving 6 bases between the germline ends. In germline, CDR1 is MNHNS, CDR2 SASEGT. CDR3 coding DNA: TGTGCCAGCAGGCAGGGTGAGCAGTTCTTC. Amino acids: CASRQGEQFF.

The V and J genes are TRBV6-5 and TRBJ1-4; D unresolved. The germline CDR1 and CDR2 sequences are MNHEY and SVGAGI. Between the trimmed V and J ends, which lost 4 bases and 5 bases, there was a span of 14 bases. The CDR3 totals 15 residues. The CDR3 sequence: CASSSPGGNNEKLFF. For the CDR3, the DNA is TGTGCCAGCAGTTCCCCGGGAGGTAACAATGAAAAACTGTTTTTT.

The chain joins TRBV7-8 to TRBJ2-3; 8 bases are shared with TRBD1. The V gene's germline CDR1 is SGHVS and CDR2 FQNEAQ. The CDR3 runs to 18 residues. Trimming at V came to 5 bases and at J to 5 bases, leaving 18 bases not matched to a gene. The CDR3 nucleotides are TGTGCCAGCAGCCTCCTGCCTCGACAGGGGAGCAGTGGAGATACGCAGTATTTT. Its protein is CASSLLPRQGSSGDTQYF.

This chain uses TRBV28 with TRBJ2-7, with TRBD2 as a possible D gene (5 bases). Germline V CDR1 and CDR2: MDHEN, SYDVKM. There are 15 residues in the CDR3. Between the trimmed V and J ends, which lost 3 bases and 3 bases, there was a span of 15 bases. The CDR3 here is CASSFRRPGGYEQYF. CDR3 nucleotides: TGTGCCAGCAGTTTCCGCCGTCCAGGAGGCTACGAGCAGTACTTC.

This clone showed up just once. V is TRBV18 and J is TRBJ2-1, with 9 bases identical to TRBD2. The CDR3 has 17 residues. Germline lookup yields CDR1 KGHSH and CDR2 LQKENI. V lost 2 bases to trimming and J lost 7 bases; unmatched junction nucleotides: 12. The CDR3 DNA reads TGTGCCAGCTCACCAACGCGGGGGGGAGGGCCGTGGAATGAGCAGTTCTTC. Residues: CASSPTRGGGPWNEQFF. Variable domain in full (rest from reference TRBV18 and TRBJ2-1): NAGVMQNPRHLVRRRGQEARLRCSPMKGHSHVYWYRQLPEEGLKFMVYLQKENIIDESGMPKERFSAEFPKEGPSILRIQQVVRGDSAAYFCASSPTRGGGPWNEQFFGPGTRLTVL.

The chain carries TRBV5-6 and TRBJ1-2; D might be TRBD1 (5 bases). The length of the CDR3 is 13 residues. The germline V gene encodes CDR1 SGHDT and CDR2 YYEEEE. V gave up 6 bases and J gave up 0 bases, with 9 bases separating them. CDR3 DNA: TGTGCCAGCACCATCAGGGCTAACTATGGCTACACCTTC. Protein: CASTIRANYGYTF.

The V gene is TRBV7-9, the J gene TRBJ2-5; no definite D call. Germline V lookup: CDR1 SEHNR, CDR2 FQNEAQ (reference sequence). Trimming pared 6 bases from V and 2 bases from J, leaving 10 bases between. This CDR3 region has 13 residues. The CDR3 protein is CASSSTIQETQYF. CDR3 sequence (DNA): TGTGCCAGCAGTTCTACGATACAAGAGACCCAGTACTTC.

V usage is TRBV9 and J usage is TRBJ2-7, with a weak D call TRBD2 (7 bases). Germline CDR1 reads SGDLS; CDR2 reads YYNGEE. This CDR3 comprises 14 residues. Trimming removed 4 bases at V and 1 base at J, with 12 bases between. This CDR3 reads CASSPQGGSYEQYF. The CDR3 DNA is TGTGCCAGCAGCCCACAGGGAGGGTCCTACGAGCAGTACTTC.

The chain links TRBV9 to TRBJ2-2; 7 bases fit TRBD2. With 4 bases clipped from V and 1 base from J, the junction kept 13 bases outside the gene matches. This CDR3 region has 18 residues. Germline CDR1 and CDR2: SGDLS and YYNGEE. The CDR3 reads CASSLRTVLAKNTGELFF. In DNA, the CDR3 is TGTGCCAGCAGCTTACGAACCGTACTAGCGAAGAACACCGGGGAGCTGTTTTTT.

The rearrangement uses TRBV28 and TRBJ2-7; D gene unclear. Trimming removed 6 bases from V and 4 bases from J, with 13 bases in between. Looked up from germline, CDR1 is MDHEN and CDR2 is SYDVKM. The CDR3 consists of 13 residues. This CDR3 reads CASSDPPKYEQYF. DNA of the CDR3: TGTGCCAGCAGCGACCCGCCAAAATACGAGCAGTACTTC. The variable domain in full, completed from reference TRBV28 and TRBJ2-7, reads DVKVTQSSRYLVKRTGEKVFLECVQDMDHENMFWYRQDPGLGLRLIYFSYDVKMKEKGDIPEGYSVSREKKERFSLILESASTNQTSMYLCASSDPPKYEQYFGPGTRLTVT.

This rearrangement joins TRBV14 to TRBJ2-1, with D unclear. Germline CDR1 reads SGHDN; CDR2 reads FVKESK. The V and J ends lost 2 bases and 7 bases respectively, with 9 bases between them. The CDR3 has 13 amino acids. The DNA for the CDR3 is TGTGCCAGCAGCCAACAACGGTCTAATGAGCAGTTCTTC. Amino acid sequence: CASSQQRSNEQFF.

The V gene is TRBV4-3, the J gene TRBJ2-7; TRBD2 agrees at 10 bases. Germline trimming cut 1 base from V and 0 bases from J; bases unmatched to any gene: 3. The germline V gene encodes CDR1 LGHNA and CDR2 YSLEER. CDR3 size: 16 residues. CDR3 in amino acids: CASSQAASGGSYEQYF. The CDR3 DNA reads TGCGCCAGCAGCCAAGCCGCTAGCGGGGGCTCCTACGAGCAGTACTTC.

In this sample, this clone turned up a few times. This sequence joins TRBV5-1 and TRBJ2-2; D might be TRBD2 (6 bases). Between the trimmed V and J ends, which lost 10 bases and 4 bases, there was a span of 17 bases. Germline V gene sequence: CDR1 SGHRS, CDR2 YFSETQ. The CDR3 spans 14 residues. The DNA of the CDR3 is TGCGCCGGGTCCTCGGGGGTTGGCACCGGGGAGCTGTTTTTT. Amino acid sequence: CAGSSGVGTGELFF.

The chain joins TRBV18 to TRBJ2-5; no reliable D call. The CDR3 length is 12 residues. V lost 3 bases and J 3 bases, leaving 5 bases between the germline ends. Per the germline V gene, CDR1 is KGHSH and CDR2 is LQKENI. The CDR3 sequence: CASSPRKETQYF. DNA for the CDR3: TGTGCCAGCTCACCTAGGAAAGAGACCCAGTACTTC.